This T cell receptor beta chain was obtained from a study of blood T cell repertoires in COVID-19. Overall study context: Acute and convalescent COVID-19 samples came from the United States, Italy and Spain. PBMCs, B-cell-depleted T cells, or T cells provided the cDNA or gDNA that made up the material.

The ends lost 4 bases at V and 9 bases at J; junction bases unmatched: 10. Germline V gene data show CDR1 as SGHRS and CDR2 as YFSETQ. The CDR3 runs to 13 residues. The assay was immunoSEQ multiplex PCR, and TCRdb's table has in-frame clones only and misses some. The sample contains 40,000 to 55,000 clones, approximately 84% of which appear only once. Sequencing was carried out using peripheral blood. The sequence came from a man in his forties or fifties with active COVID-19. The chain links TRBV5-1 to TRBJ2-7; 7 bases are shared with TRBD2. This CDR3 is CASSIFNTGGQYF. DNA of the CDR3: TGCGCCAGCAGCATATTCAACACGGGAGGGCAGTACTTC.